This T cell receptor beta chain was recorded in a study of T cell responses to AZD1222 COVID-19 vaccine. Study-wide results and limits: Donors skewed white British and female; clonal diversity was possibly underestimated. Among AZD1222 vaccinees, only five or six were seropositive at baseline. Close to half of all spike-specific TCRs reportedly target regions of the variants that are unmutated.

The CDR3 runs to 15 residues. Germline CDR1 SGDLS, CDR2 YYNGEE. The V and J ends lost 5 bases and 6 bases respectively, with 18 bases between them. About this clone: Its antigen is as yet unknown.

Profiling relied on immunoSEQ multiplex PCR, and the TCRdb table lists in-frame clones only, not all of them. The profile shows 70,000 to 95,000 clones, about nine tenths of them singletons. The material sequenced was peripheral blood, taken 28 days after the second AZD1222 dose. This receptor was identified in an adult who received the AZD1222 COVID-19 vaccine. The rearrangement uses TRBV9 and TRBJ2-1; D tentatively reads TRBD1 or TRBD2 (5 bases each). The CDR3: CASSALGDAGNEQFF. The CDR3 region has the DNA TGTGCCAGCAGTGCTCTAGGGGACGCCGGCAATGAGCAGTTCTTC.